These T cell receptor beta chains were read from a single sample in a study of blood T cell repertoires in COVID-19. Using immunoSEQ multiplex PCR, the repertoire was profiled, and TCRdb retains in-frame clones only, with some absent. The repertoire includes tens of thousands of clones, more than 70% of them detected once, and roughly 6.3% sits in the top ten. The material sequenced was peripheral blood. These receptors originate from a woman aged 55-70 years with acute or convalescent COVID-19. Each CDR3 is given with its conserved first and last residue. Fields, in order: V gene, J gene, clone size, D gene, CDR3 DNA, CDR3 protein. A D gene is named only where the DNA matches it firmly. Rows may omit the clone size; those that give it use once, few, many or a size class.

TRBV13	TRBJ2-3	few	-	TGTGCCAGCAGCTTAAGGGGGTCCCACTTGATAATCACAGATACGCAGTATTTT	CASSLRGSHLIITDTQYF
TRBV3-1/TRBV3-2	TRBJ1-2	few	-	TGTGCCAGCAGCCAAGCCCAGAGCGGCGGCTACACCTTC	CASSQAQSGGYTF
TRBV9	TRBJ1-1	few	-	TGTGCCAGCAGCGTAGAGGATCAGGGTTTCCACACTGAAGCTTTCTTT	CASSVEDQGFHTEAFF
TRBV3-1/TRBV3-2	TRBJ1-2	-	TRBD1	TGTGCCAGCAGCCTACGGACAGGGCCGAACTATGGCTACACCTTC	CASSLRTGPNYGYTF
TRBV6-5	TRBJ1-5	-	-	TGTGCCAGCACCGGGGGTGGGGGGAGGATTCAGCCCCAGCATTTT	CASTGGGGRIQPQHF
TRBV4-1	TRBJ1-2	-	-	TGCGCCAGCAGCCAAGAGGAGGGAGACTATGGCTACACCTTC	CASSQEEGDYGYTF
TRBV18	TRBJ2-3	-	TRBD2	TGTGCCAGCTCATCCGGACTAGTGGCAGATACGCAGTATTTT	CASSSGLVADTQYF
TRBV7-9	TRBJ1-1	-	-	TGTGCCTCCGGGGGAGTGAACACTGAAGCTTTCTTT	CASGGVNTEAFF
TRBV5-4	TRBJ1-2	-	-	TGTGCCAGCAGCCACATCGACAGCCTAAGAGTGGATGGCTACACCTTC	CASSHIDSLRVDGYTF
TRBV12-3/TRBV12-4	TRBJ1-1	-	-	TGTGCCAGCAGTTTAGCGGGCGGGGAAGCTTTCTTT	CASSLAGGEAFF
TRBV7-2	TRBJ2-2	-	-	TGTGCCAGCAGCGGGTATAAGGGGACCGGGGAGCTGTTTTTT	CASSGYKGTGELFF
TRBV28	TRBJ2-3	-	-	TGTGCCAGCAGTTTGGGTGGGGGCTTGACAGATACGCAGTATTTT	CASSLGGGLTDTQYF
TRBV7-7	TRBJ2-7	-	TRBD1	TGTGCTAGCAGCCCCGGCCCCGGGACAGGGTCGTCCTACGAGCAGTACTTC	CASSPGPGTGSSYEQYF
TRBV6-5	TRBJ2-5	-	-	TGTGCCAGCAGTAAGCAGGGAAAGACCCAGTACTTC	CASSKQGKTQYF
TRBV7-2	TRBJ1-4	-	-	TGTGCCAGCAGCTCCCTAAATGAAAAACTGTTTTTT	CASSSLNEKLFF
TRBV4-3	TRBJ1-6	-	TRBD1	TGCGCCAGCAGCCAAGTTCAGGGGGCGCGGTCACCCCTCCACTTT	CASSQVQGARSPLHF
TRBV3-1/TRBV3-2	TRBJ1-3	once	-	TGTGCCAGCAGCCACGGGGGGCTAGGAAACACCATATATTTT	CASSHGGLGNTIYF
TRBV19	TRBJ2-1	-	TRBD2	TGTGCCAGTATGAGCGGGGGGTCCTACAATGAGCAGTTCTTC	CASMSGGSYNEQFF
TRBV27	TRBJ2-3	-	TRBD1	TGTGCCAGCAAAGTCAGGGGGCAATCAGATACGCAGTATTTT	CASKVRGQSDTQYF
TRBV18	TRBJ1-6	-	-	TGTGCCAGCTCTCATACCAGGGTTGCAGGGGTGGGAATTTCACCCCTCCACTTT	CASSHTRVAGVGISPLHF
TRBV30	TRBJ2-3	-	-	TGTGCCTGGACTCTCGGGACTGCCGTGGGTACGCAGTATTTT	CAWTLGTAVGTQYF
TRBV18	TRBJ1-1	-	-	TGTGCCAGCTCAGAGCTAGAGGGGAACACTGAAGCTTTCTTT	CASSELEGNTEAFF
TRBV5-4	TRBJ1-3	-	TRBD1	TGTGCCAGCAGCCTGACAGGGTCGGGAAACACCATATATTTT	CASSLTGSGNTIYF
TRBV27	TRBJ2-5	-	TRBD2	TGTGCCAGCAGTAAAACTAGCGTTGGGGCGGAGACCCAGTACTTC	CASSKTSVGAETQYF